The 22 T cell receptor beta chains given below trace back to one sample, sequenced in a study of CD4 and CD8 cells across lung adenocarcinoma regions. TCRdb reanalysed the PCR reads using MiXCR and keeps one entry per CDR3 protein. The sample lists about 11,000 distinct CDR3 sequences, about 59% occurring once. The source material was CD8+ T cells from the margin of a lung tumor. All receptors derive from a male donor with lung adenocarcinoma. The CD4 and CD8 labels of this study may be unreliable.

This rearrangement joins TRBV6-1 to TRBJ2-3; D call uncertain. The J call may be incorrect, as the DNA end agrees better with TRBJ2-7. This CDR3 has 11 amino acids. Germline V CDR1 and CDR2: MNHNS, SASEGT. The CDR3 here is CASSTWGEQYF. The CDR3 DNA sequence: TGTGCCAGCAGCACATGGGGCGAGCAGTACTTC.

This clonotype appeared many times. The chain has TRBV12-5 and TRBJ2-5; D is possibly TRBD1 (8 bases). The CDR3 loop spans 16 amino acids. Trimming stripped 5 bases from V and 1 base from J, with 17 bases between. Germline V lookup: CDR1 LGHNT, CDR2 FRNRAP. Here the CDR3 reads CASGPGQGGGQETQYF. The CDR3, as DNA: TGTGCTAGTGGTCCTGGACAGGGCGGGGGCCAAGAGACCCAGTACTTC.

The chain links TRBV10-1 to TRBJ2-4; TRBD2 might be the D (7 bases). The length of the CDR3 is 17 residues. Germline loops: CDR1 WNHNN, CDR2 SYGVQD (reference sequence). Trimming cost V 2 bases and J 0 bases, with 14 bases left between them. The CDR3 loop is CASSEGGGGSAKNIQYF. The CDR3 region has the DNA TGCGCCAGCAGTGAGGGAGGCGGGGGCTCAGCCAAAAACATTCAGTACTTC.

J is TRBJ2-5 and V is TRBV11-3; TRBD1 matches 8 bases. The germline V gene encodes CDR1 SGHNT and CDR2 YENEEA. The length of the CDR3 is 13 residues. The ends lost 5 bases at V and 3 bases at J; junction bases unmatched: 2. The CDR3 loop reads CASSQGQEETQYF. The CDR3, as DNA: TGTGCCAGCAGCCAGGGACAGGAAGAGACCCAGTACTTC.

About this clonotype itself: The junction does not match germline at one end; this may be a read error. V usage is TRBV10-1 and J usage is TRBJ2-1; D perhaps matches TRBD2 (5 bases). The CDR3 contains 13 residues. Germline V lookup: CDR1 WNHNN, CDR2 SYGVQD (reference sequence). The CDR3 DNA reads TGCGCCAGCAGTGGGACTCGCTACAATGCGCAGTATTTC. Translating gives CASSGTRYNAQYF.

This clonotype showed up just a few times. The genes are TRBV6-1 and TRBJ2-3; 8 positions match TRBD1. The V gene end was trimmed by 6 bases and the J gene end by 3 bases; junction bases not matched to a gene: 5. The V gene's germline CDR1 is MNHNS and CDR2 SASEGT. The CDR3 is made up of 14 amino acids. CDR3 nucleotide sequence: TGTGCCAGCAGGGTTGGGACAGGTACAGATACGCAGTATTTT. Protein sequence: CASRVGTGTDTQYF.

V is TRBV4-1 and J is TRBJ2-1, with TRBD2 matching over 8 bases. The end of the DNA is better explained by TRBJ2-7, so the J call may be wrong. Germline V gene lookup returns CDR1 MGHRA and CDR2 YSYEKL. CDR3 length: 17 amino acids. This CDR3 is CASSQDAVAGLPYEQYF. The CDR3 nucleotides are TGCGCCAGCAGCCAAGATGCCGTAGCGGGGTTACCCTACGAGCAGTACTTC.

This clonotype was counted only a few times. V usage is TRBV10-1 and J usage is TRBJ2-1, with no clear D. This CDR3 spans 12 amino acids. Germline lookup yields CDR1 WNHNN and CDR2 SYGVQD (reference sequence). V shed 6 bases and J shed 10 bases, with 13 bases lying between them. For the CDR3, the DNA is TGCGCCAGCAGCCTCGGTGGTGGAGAGCAGTTCTTC. It is translated as CASSLGGGEQFF.

To note about this clonotype: Sequence at one end of the junction differs from germline and may be a read error. J is TRBJ2-5 and V is TRBV6-1; D is perhaps TRBD1 (5 bases). The CDR3 spans 16 residues. Germline V lookup: CDR1 MNHNS, CDR2 SASEGT. The CDR3 is CASSEAGPWAKNTQYF. The CDR3, as DNA: TGTGCCAGCAGTGAAGCGGGGCCGTGGGCCAAAAACACTCAGTATTTC.

The chain recombines TRBV4-1 with TRBJ2-1, with D maybe TRBD2 (7 bases). The J call may be mistaken, given a closer DNA end match to TRBJ2-5. This CDR3 spans 18 amino acids. Germline CDR1 is MGHRA and CDR2 is YSYEKL. The CDR3 DNA reads as TGCGCCAGCAGCCAAACCCTGATGGGGGGGGGGCTCAAAGAGACCCAGTACTTC. It codes for CASSQTLMGGGLKETQYF.

The rearrangement joins TRBV3-1 to TRBJ2-1; 8 bases match TRBD2. This CDR3 has 16 residues. J was trimmed by 6 bases and V by 1 base; bases with no gene match: 8. Germline CDR1 reads LGHDT; CDR2 reads YNNKEL (reference sequence). The CDR3 here is CASSQALGAGGNEQFF. The CDR3 DNA reads TGTGCCAGCAGCCAAGCCTTGGGGGCGGGGGGCAATGAGCAGTTCTTC.

This clonotype was seen more than once but under ten times. The chain uses TRBV10-1 and TRBJ2-1; maybe TRBD2 (6 bases). Germline CDR1 WNHNN, CDR2 SYGVQD (reference sequence). The CDR3 is 14 amino acids. The ends were cut back, 4 bases at V and 7 bases at J, with 14 bases in the middle. The CDR3 region has the DNA TGCGCCAGCAGTGGTACGGGAGCAATGAATGAGCAGTTCTTC. Its translation is CASSGTGAMNEQFF.

This chain uses TRBV4-1 with TRBJ2-1, with TRBD2 as a possible D gene (6 bases). V was pared by 1 base and J by 9 bases, with 7 bases between. Germline-derived CDR1 and CDR2 are MGHRA and YSYEKL. The CDR3 has 12 amino acids. CDR3 sequence: CASSQGGIEQFF. The CDR3 DNA reads TGCGCCAGCAGCCAAGGCGGGATTGAGCAGTTCTTC.

V and J are TRBV10-2 and TRBJ2-3; D remains unclear. V was trimmed by 7 bases and J by 4 bases, leaving 9 bases between them. The germline gives CDR1 WSHSY, CDR2 SAAADI. CDR3 length: 12 residues. The CDR3 DNA reads as TGCGCCAGCAAGGGCTTTTCAGATACGCAGTATTTT. Protein sequence: CASKGFSDTQYF.

The chain uses TRBV19 and TRBJ2-3, with 7 bases that match TRBD2. CDR1 and CDR2 (germline): LNHDA, SQIVND (reference sequence). V was pared by 4 bases and J by 1 base, with 14 bases of the junction left unmatched. There are 18 residues in the CDR3. For the CDR3, the DNA is TGTGCCAGTAGTAAGCTTGTGCGGGAGAAAAAGGGCACAGATACGCAGTATTTT. It translates to CASSKLVREKKGTDTQYF.

In the case of this clonotype: Relative to the germline gene, one junction end is altered; a read error may explain this. This chain links TRBV6-1 with TRBJ2-3; possible D gene TRBD2, 6 bases. The CDR3 spans 16 residues. Germline V gives CDR1 MNHNS, CDR2 SASEGT. The CDR3 bases are TGTGCCAGCAGTGGAACGTGGACTATCGGGACCGATAAGCAGTACTTT. Translation: CASSGTWTIGTDKQYF.

About this clonotype: A much larger clone lies one base from this, so it may be a read error. The chain links TRBV6-1 to TRBJ2-1; 9 nucleotides match TRBD1. CDR1 is MNHNS, CDR2 SASEGT, per germline. Trimming removed 9 bases from V and 13 bases from J; junction bases left unmatched: 13. The length of the CDR3 is 13 residues. The CDR3 protein is CARSPGQGETQFF. The CDR3 DNA sequence: TGTGCCAGGAGTCCGGGACAGGGCGAGACCCAGTTCTTC.

This chain links TRBV29-1 with TRBJ2-5, with a tentative D call TRBD2 (6 bases). The CDR3 totals 15 residues. Germline assignment: CDR1 SQVTM and CDR2 ANQGSEA. Deletions cut 4 bases from V and 4 bases from J, with 19 bases between. CDR3 in DNA: TGCAGCGTTGTCGTGGGCGGGGCACGGGGAGAGACCCAGTACTTC. Residues: CSVVVGGARGETQYF.

The chain recombines TRBV27 with TRBJ2-1; D remains unclear. Per germline, CDR1 MNHEY and CDR2 SMNVEV (reference sequence). Between the trimmed V and J ends, which lost 6 bases and 3 bases, there was a span of 15 bases. The length of the CDR3 is 15 residues. In DNA form, the CDR3 reads TGTGCCAGCAGACCCGACCCCTATCTCTACAATGAGCAGTTCTTC. Amino acid sequence: CASRPDPYLYNEQFF.

This chain links TRBV10-2 with TRBJ2-7; 9 nucleotides align to TRBD1. Germline V lookup: CDR1 WSHSY, CDR2 SAAADI. J gave up 3 bases and V 8 bases, and 8 bases lay outside the gene matches. The CDR3 is 14 residues long. The CDR3 region is CASALDRGGYEQYV. CDR3 sequence (DNA): TGCGCCAGCGCTCTGGACAGGGGTGGCTACGAGCAGTACGTC.

The V gene is TRBV10-3, the J gene TRBJ2-3; D tentatively reads TRBD1 or TRBD2 (5 bases each). Germline loops: CDR1 ENHRY, CDR2 SYGVKD. The germline V and J ends were trimmed by 10 bases and 2 bases, with 16 bases remaining between them. There are 14 residues in the CDR3. The chain's CDR3 is CATQPPGTTDTQYF. In nucleotides, the CDR3 is TGTGCCACTCAACCTCCCGGGACCACAGATACGCAGTATTTT.

The chain has TRBV3-1 and TRBJ2-1; TRBD2 agrees at 13 bases. This CDR3 spans 20 amino acids. Unmatched junction bases numbered 12, after V lost 0 bases and J lost 4 bases. Germline V gives CDR1 LGHDT, CDR2 YNNKEL (reference sequence). The CDR3 coding sequence is TGTGCCAGCAGCCAAGATTCACCGGGACTAGCGGGATATCTTTACAATGAGCAGTTCTTC. Protein product: CASSQDSPGLAGYLYNEQFF.